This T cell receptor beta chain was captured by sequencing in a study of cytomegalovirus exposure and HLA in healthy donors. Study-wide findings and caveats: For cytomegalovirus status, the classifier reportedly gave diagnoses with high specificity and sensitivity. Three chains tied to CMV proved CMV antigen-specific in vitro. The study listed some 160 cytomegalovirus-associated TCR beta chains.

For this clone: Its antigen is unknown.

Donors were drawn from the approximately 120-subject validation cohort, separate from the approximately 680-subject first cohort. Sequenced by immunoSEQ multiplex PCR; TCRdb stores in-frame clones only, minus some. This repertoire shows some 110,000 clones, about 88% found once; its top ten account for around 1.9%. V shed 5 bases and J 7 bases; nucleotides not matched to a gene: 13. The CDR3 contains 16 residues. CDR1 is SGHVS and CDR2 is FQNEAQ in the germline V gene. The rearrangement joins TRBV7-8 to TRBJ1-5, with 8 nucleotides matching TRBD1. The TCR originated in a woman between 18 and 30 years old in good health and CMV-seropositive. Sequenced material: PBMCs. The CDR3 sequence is CASSTTGVEGVQPQHF. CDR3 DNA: TGTGCCAGCAGCACGACAGGGGTAGAAGGTGTGCAGCCCCAGCATTTT.